The 11 T cell receptor beta chains presented below share a single source sample, sequenced in a study of cytomegalovirus exposure and HLA in healthy donors (dated by TCRdb to between 2016 and 2019). The library came from the immunoSEQ multiplex PCR assay. A mixture of 60 forward primers for TCR Vbeta segments and 13 reverse primers for TCR Jbeta segments was used in the multiplex PCR. TCRdb carries this immuneACCESS record with in-frame sequences only. Its versions omit some clonotypes, under half of them owing to an unresolved V gene in the studies checked, with the rest unexplained. The sample table contains roughly 200,000 clones; only one count was recorded for about 9% of them. The ten largest clones take up 1% to 1.5% of the sample. Sequencing was done on a sample of PBMCs. The receptors were sampled from a woman younger than 45 in good health and CMV-seropositive.

The chain combines TRBV29-1 with TRBJ2-7; 9 positions agree with TRBD2. From germline, CDR1 is SQVTM and CDR2 ANQGSEA. Unmatched junction bases numbered 13, after V lost 4 bases and J lost 3 bases. The CDR3 has 16 amino acids. CDR3 nucleotide sequence: TGCAGCGTTGTGGGAGCGGGAGGTCCTCTCCTCTACGAGCAGTACTTC. The encoded protein is CSVVGAGGPLLYEQYF.

This clone was picked up a small number of times. The chain employs TRBV5-1 and TRBJ2-7; 7 nucleotides match TRBD1. Germline V gene sequence: CDR1 SGHRS, CDR2 YFSETQ. The CDR3 runs to 14 residues. Trimming cost V 2 bases and J 1 base; bases outside gene matches: 3. The CDR3 reads CASSFSGGSYEQYF. In DNA, the CDR3 is TGCGCCAGCAGCTTTTCAGGGGGATCCTACGAGCAGTACTTC.

This chain joins TRBV29-1 and TRBJ2-1; TRBD1 matches at 7 bases. The CDR3 consists of 14 residues. Trimming removed 3 bases from V and 5 bases from J; junction bases left unmatched: 7. In germline, CDR1 is SQVTM, CDR2 ANQGSEA. CDR3 nucleotide sequence: TGCAGCGTTGACGACCAGGGGGTAGACAATGAGCAGTTCTTC. It codes for CSVDDQGVDNEQFF.

V and J are TRBV2 and TRBJ2-7; a weak D match, TRBD1 (6 bases). V lost 6 bases, J lost 0 bases, and 12 bases lay in between. Germline V gene data show CDR1 as SNHLY and CDR2 as FYNNEI. The CDR3 spans 14 residues. Written as DNA, the CDR3 is TGTGCCAGCAGCCCACAGGGACCCTCCTACGAGCAGTACTTC. Translating gives CASSPQGPSYEQYF.

This clone was recorded many times. This rearrangement joins TRBV5-1 to TRBJ2-7; TRBD2 agrees at 11 bases. Trimming at V came to 4 bases and at J to 3 bases, leaving 6 bases not matched to a gene. Looked up from germline, CDR1 is SGHRS and CDR2 is YFSETQ. This CDR3 comprises 15 residues. The CDR3 protein is CASSDPGLAVYEQYF. CDR3 in DNA: TGCGCCAGCAGCGATCCGGGACTAGCGGTCTACGAGCAGTACTTC.

The chain joins TRBV29-1 to TRBJ2-7; 7 positions match TRBD1. In germline, CDR1 is SQVTM, CDR2 ANQGSEA. The V segment lost 0 bases and the J segment 0 bases; nucleotides outside the gene matches: 5. The CDR3 sequence is 15 residues long. The CDR3 DNA reads as TGCAGCGTTGAAGATCCGGACAGGAGCTCCTACGAGCAGTACTTC. This translates into CSVEDPDRSSYEQYF.

The chain recombines TRBV5-1 with TRBJ2-3; D is unclear. The CDR3 has 13 residues. V lost 0 bases and J lost 6, with 8 bases in between. Germline CDR1 is SGHRS and CDR2 is YFSETQ. CDR3 sequence reads: CASSLAIADTQYF. The CDR3 DNA is TGCGCCAGCAGCTTGGCCATTGCGGATACGCAGTATTTT.

A few counts support this clone. Written as DNA, the CDR3 is TGTGCTAGTGGTTTGGTACTGGTGACAGGGGGTAATAGCCAAGAGACCCAGTACTTC. It is translated as CASGLVLVTGGNSQETQYF. The chain combines TRBV12-5 with TRBJ2-5; 9 positions agree with TRBD1. In germline, CDR1 is LGHNT, CDR2 FRNRAP. The CDR3 loop spans 19 amino acids. V was clipped by 0 bases and J by 1 base; unmatched bases: 12. Based on the CDR3 plus reference TRBV12-5 and TRBJ2-5, the full variable domain is DARVTQTPRHKVTEMGQEVTMRCQPILGHNTVFWYRQTMMQGLELLAYFRNRAPLDDSGMPKDRFSAEMPDATLATLKIQPSEPRDSAVYFCASGLVLVTGGNSQETQYFGPGTRLLVL.

This chain connects TRBV7-9 to TRBJ1-1; 10 positions agree with TRBD1. In germline, CDR1 is SEHNR, CDR2 FQNEAQ (reference sequence). The CDR3 loop spans 16 amino acids. V was pared by 1 base and J by 1 base, with 3 bases of the junction left unmatched. The CDR3 reads CASSLGDRGSNTEAFF. The CDR3, as DNA: TGTGCCAGCAGCTTAGGGGACAGGGGTTCGAACACTGAAGCTTTCTTT.

This clone showed up just a few times. This chain connects TRBV18 to TRBJ2-2; TRBD2 agrees at 7 bases. This CDR3 has 16 residues. Germline V gene lookup returns CDR1 KGHSH and CDR2 LQKENI. V trimming: 4 bases; J trimming: 3 bases; junction bases outside the gene matches: 8. CDR3 residues: CASSLFHAGDTGELFF. The CDR3 region has the DNA TGTGCCAGCTCACTGTTTCACGCGGGAGACACCGGGGAGCTGTTTTTT.

Only a few counts were recorded for this clone. One end of the junction fails to match germline, which may point to a read error. The gene calls are TRBV7-9 and TRBJ2-4; D is possibly TRBD1 (6 bases). CDR3 length: 14 residues. From germline, CDR1 is SEHNR and CDR2 FQNEAQ (reference sequence). Written as DNA, the CDR3 is TGTGCCAGCAGTCCACAGGGAGCCGAAAACATTCAGTACTTC. Amino acid sequence: CASSPQGAENIQYF. Using reference TRBV7-9 and TRBJ2-4 for the parts outside the CDR3, the full variable domain is DTGVSQNPRHKITKRGQNVTFRCDPISEHNRLYWYRQTLGQGPEFLTYFQNEAQLEKSRLLSDRFSAERPKGSFSTLEIQRTEQGDSAMYLCASSPQGAENIQYFGAGTRLSVL.